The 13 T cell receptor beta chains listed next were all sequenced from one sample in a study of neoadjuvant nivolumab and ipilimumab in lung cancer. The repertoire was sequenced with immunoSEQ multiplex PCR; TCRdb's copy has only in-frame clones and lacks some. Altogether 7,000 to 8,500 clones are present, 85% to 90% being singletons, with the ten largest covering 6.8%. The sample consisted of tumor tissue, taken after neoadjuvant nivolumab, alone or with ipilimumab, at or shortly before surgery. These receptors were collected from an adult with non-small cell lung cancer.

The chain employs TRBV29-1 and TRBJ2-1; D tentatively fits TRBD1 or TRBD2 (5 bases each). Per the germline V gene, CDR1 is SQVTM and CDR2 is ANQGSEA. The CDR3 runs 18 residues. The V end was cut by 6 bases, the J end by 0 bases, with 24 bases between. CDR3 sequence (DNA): TGCAGCGTCCATTCTGGGGGTTGGTTAAGGGGCTCCTACAATGAGCAGTTCTTC. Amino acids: CSVHSGGWLRGSYNEQFF.

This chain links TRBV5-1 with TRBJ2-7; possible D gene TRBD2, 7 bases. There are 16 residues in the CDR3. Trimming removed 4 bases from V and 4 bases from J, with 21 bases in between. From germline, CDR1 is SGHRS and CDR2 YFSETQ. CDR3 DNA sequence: TGCGCCAGCAGCCCGGGCACAGGGAGCGGGAAGTACGAGCAGTACTTC. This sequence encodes CASSPGTGSGKYEQYF. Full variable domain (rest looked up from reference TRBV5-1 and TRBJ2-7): KAGVTQTPRYLIKTRGQQVTLSCSPISGHRSVSWYQQTPGQGLQFLFEYFSETQRNKGNFPGRFSGRQFSNSRSEMNVSTLELGDSALYLCASSPGTGSGKYEQYFGPGTRLTVT.

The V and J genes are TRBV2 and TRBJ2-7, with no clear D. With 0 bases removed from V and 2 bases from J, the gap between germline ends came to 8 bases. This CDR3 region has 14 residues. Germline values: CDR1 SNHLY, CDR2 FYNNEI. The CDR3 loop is CASSEADWTYEQYF. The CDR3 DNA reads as TGTGCCAGCAGTGAAGCGGATTGGACCTACGAGCAGTACTTC.

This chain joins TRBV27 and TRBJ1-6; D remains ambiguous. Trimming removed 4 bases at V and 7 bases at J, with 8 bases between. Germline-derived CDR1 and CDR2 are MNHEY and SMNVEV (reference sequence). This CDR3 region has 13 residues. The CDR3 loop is CASSYGLNSPLHF. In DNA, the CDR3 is TGTGCCAGCAGTTACGGATTAAATTCACCCCTCCACTTT.

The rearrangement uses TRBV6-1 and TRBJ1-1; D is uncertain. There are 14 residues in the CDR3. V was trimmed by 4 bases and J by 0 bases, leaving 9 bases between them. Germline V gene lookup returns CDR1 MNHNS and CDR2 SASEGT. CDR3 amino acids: CASSVLGMNTEAFF. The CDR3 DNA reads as TGTGCCAGCAGTGTTTTGGGCATGAACACTGAAGCTTTCTTT.

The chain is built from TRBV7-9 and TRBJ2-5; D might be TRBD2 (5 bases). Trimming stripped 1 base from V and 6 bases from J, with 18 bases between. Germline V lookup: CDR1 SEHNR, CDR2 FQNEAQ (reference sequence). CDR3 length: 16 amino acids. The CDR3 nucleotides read TGTGCCAGCAGCTTAGGAAGGCACAACCGAGGGAAGACCCAGTACTTC. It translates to CASSLGRHNRGKTQYF. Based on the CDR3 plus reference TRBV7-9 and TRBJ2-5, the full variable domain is DTGVSQNPRHKITKRGQNVTFRCDPISEHNRLYWYRQTLGQGPEFLTYFQNEAQLEKSRLLSDRFSAERPKGSFSTLEIQRTEQGDSAMYLCASSLGRHNRGKTQYFGPGTRLLVL.

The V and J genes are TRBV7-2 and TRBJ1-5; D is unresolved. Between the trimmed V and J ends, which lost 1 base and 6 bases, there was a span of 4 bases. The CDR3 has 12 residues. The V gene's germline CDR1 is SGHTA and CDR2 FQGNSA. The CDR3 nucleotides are TGTGCCAGCAGCTTAGATGGTCAGCCCCAGCATTTT. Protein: CASSLDGQPQHF.

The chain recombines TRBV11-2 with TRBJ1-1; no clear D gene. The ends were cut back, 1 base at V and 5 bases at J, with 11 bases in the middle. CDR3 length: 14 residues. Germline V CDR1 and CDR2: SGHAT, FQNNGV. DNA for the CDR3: TGTGCCAGCAGCTTAGTTTCGGGTGGAACTGAAGCTTTCTTT. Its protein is CASSLVSGGTEAFF.

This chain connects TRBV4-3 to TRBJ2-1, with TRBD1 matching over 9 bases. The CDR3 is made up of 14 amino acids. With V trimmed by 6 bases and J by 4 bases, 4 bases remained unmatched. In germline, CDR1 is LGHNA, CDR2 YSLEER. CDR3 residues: CASSLQGAYNEQFF. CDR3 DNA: TGCGCCAGCAGTTTACAGGGGGCATACAATGAGCAGTTCTTC.

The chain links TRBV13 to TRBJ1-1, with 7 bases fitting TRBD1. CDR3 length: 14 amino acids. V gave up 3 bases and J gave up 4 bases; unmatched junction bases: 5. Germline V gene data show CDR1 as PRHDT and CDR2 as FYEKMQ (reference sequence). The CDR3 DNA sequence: TGTGCCAGCAGCTTTGGGACAGAAGCCACTGAAGCTTTCTTT. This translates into CASSFGTEATEAFF.

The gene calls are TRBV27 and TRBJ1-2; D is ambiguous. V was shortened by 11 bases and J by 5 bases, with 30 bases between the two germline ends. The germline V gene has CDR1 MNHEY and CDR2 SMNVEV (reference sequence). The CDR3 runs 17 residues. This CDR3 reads CAYLKPVGVVGTYGYTF. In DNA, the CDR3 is TGTGCCTACCTCAAACCCGTCGGCGTCGTGGGCACTTATGGCTACACCTTC.

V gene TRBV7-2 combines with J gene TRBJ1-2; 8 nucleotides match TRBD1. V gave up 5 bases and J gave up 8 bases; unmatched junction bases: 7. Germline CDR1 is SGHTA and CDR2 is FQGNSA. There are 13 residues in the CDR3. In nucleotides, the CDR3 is TGTGCCAGCAGCCTCAGGGGGCTATACGGCTACACCTTC. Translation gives CASSLRGLYGYTF.

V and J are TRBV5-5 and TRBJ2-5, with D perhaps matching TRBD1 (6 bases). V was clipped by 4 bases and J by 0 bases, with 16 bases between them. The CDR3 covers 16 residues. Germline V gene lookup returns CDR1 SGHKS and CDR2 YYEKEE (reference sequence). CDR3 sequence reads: CASSRSRGWYQETQYF. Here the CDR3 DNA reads TGTGCCAGCAGCCGGAGCAGGGGCTGGTACCAAGAGACCCAGTACTTC.